This passage covers 24 T cell receptor beta chains from one sample sequenced in a study of blood T cells in healthy people across ages. The authors ran a second PCR of 7 to 11 cycles using a sample-barcoded 5' primer and a J-beta primer mix. TCRdb used MiXCR to reprocess the 5' RACE reads, holding one entry per CDR3 protein. The profile shows about 780,000 distinct CDR3 sequences, about half of them singletons. Sequencing was done on a sample of blood. Receptors were obtained from a man older than 75 in good health.

This clonotype was detected a few times. J is TRBJ2-1 and V is TRBV7-2; 9 positions agree with TRBD2. Germline V gene sequence: CDR1 SGHTA, CDR2 FQGNSA. The CDR3 covers 13 residues. V was pared by 8 bases and J by 4 bases, with 3 bases of the junction left unmatched. CDR3 protein: CASLAGTYNEQFF. The CDR3 coding sequence is TGTGCCAGCCTAGCGGGGACATACAATGAGCAGTTCTTC. Together with reference TRBV7-2 and TRBJ2-1, the CDR3 gives the full variable domain: GAGVSQSPSNKVTEKGKDVELRCDPISGHTALYWYRQSLGQGLEFLIYFQGNSAPDKSGLPSDRFSAERTGGSVSTLTIQRTQQEDSAVYLCASLAGTYNEQFFGPGTRLTVL.

Note on this clonotype: A much larger clone lies a single base off, so this may be a read error. This chain uses TRBV12-3 or TRBV12-4 with TRBJ2-1; maybe TRBD2 (5 bases). V lost 5 bases to trimming and J lost 8 bases, with 16 bases between them. The CDR3 sequence is 14 residues long. This CDR3 is CASSVDGRAYEQFF. CDR3 sequence (DNA): TGTGCCAGCAGTGTAGATGGGCGGGCTTATGAGCAGTTCTTC.

The chain employs TRBV3-1 and TRBJ2-3; TRBD2 agrees at 7 bases. CDR3 size: 17 residues. Germline V CDR1 and CDR2: LGHDT, YNNKEL (reference sequence). With 4 bases clipped from V and 2 bases from J, the junction kept 12 bases outside the gene matches. Here the CDR3 reads CASSPPGTGGLTDTQYF. The CDR3 region has the DNA TGTGCCAGCAGCCCCCCCGGAACGGGGGGACTCACAGATACGCAGTATTTT.

This clonotype was seen more than once but under ten times. The chain links TRBV30 to TRBJ2-1; 7 bases fit TRBD1. V was pared by 1 base and J by 8 bases, with 2 bases of the junction left unmatched. CDR3 length equals 12 residues. CDR1 and CDR2 from the germline V gene are GTSNPN and SVGIG (reference sequence). The CDR3 loop is CAWSATGDEQFF. In DNA form, the CDR3 reads TGTGCCTGGAGTGCAACAGGGGATGAGCAGTTCTTC.

The J gene is TRBJ2-6, the V gene TRBV3-1, with unresolved D. The CDR3 has 14 residues. Germline V gene data show CDR1 as LGHDT and CDR2 as YNNKEL (reference sequence). V was pared by 4 bases and J by 2 bases, with 6 bases between. The CDR3 sequence is CASSPEPGANVLTF. The DNA of the CDR3 is TGTGCCAGCAGCCCAGAGCCTGGGGCCAACGTCCTGACTTTC.

The rearrangement joins TRBV5-6 to TRBJ2-1, with D perhaps matching TRBD2 (5 bases). The CDR3 extends over 14 amino acids. Germline assignment: CDR1 SGHDT and CDR2 YYEEEE. V lost 0 bases and J 5 bases, leaving 9 bases between the germline ends. CDR3 sequence (DNA): TGTGCCAGCAGCTTGGGAGGCGGGCACAATGAGCAGTTCTTC. It translates to CASSLGGGHNEQFF.

Only a few counts were recorded for this clonotype. The V and J genes are TRBV28 and TRBJ2-7, with 7 bases aligning to TRBD1. The CDR3 runs 16 residues. Trimming cost V 4 bases and J 3 bases; bases outside gene matches: 12. CDR1 is MDHEN, CDR2 SYDVKM, per germline. As DNA, the CDR3 is TGTGCCAGCAGTTCGTGGGACAGTCAGACGGTCTACGAGCAGTACTTC. It translates to CASSSWDSQTVYEQYF.

Many counts were recorded for this clonotype. The chain couples TRBV14 to TRBJ2-7; a weak D match, TRBD2 (6 bases). The V end lost 0 bases, the J end lost 0 bases, and 15 bases lay between the germline ends. CDR3 size: 17 residues. Looked up from germline, CDR1 is SGHDN and CDR2 is FVKESK. This CDR3 is CASSQDRWGGSSYEQYF. The CDR3 DNA reads as TGTGCCAGCAGCCAAGATAGGTGGGGAGGTAGCTCCTACGAGCAGTACTTC.

The chain recombines TRBV11-1 with TRBJ1-2; 7 nucleotides line up with TRBD1. There are 16 residues in the CDR3. The ends lost 5 bases at V and 6 bases at J; junction bases unmatched: 15. Germline-derived CDR1 and CDR2 are SGHAT and FQDESV (reference sequence). For the CDR3, the DNA is TGTGCCAGCAGCCGTTCTTACAGGGGTGGTGTTAATGGCTACACCTTC. Its translation: CASSRSYRGGVNGYTF.

The rearrangement links TRBV11-3 to TRBJ2-3; 15 bases are shared with TRBD2. Germline CDR1 and CDR2: SGHNT and YENEEA. V dropped 6 bases and J dropped 6; count of bases not matched to a gene: 13. The CDR3 runs to 18 residues. The CDR3 is CASSPTGTSGRFGDTQYF. DNA of the CDR3: TGTGCCAGCAGTCCAACCGGGACTAGCGGGAGGTTCGGCGATACGCAGTATTTT.

The chain joins TRBV20-1 to TRBJ2-3; D is perhaps TRBD2 (5 bases). Germline CDR1 DFQATT, CDR2 SNEGSKA (reference sequence). The CDR3 sequence is 16 residues long. The V end lost 3 bases, the J end lost 5 bases, and 21 bases lay between the germline ends. Written as DNA, the CDR3 is TGCAGTGCTAGGGAGCCGCGTACTAGTTTAGGAGATACGCAGTATTTT. Protein sequence: CSAREPRTSLGDTQYF.

J is TRBJ2-5 and V is TRBV7-8; D uncertain. The length of the CDR3 is 15 residues. Trimming stripped 4 bases from V and 5 bases from J, with 17 bases between. Germline CDR1 SGHVS, CDR2 FQNEAQ. As DNA, the CDR3 is TGTGCCAGCAGCTATGGGCTCAACTTCGGCGAGACCCAGTACTTC. Its protein is CASSYGLNFGETQYF.

This clonotype occurred many times. The CDR3 loop is CASSLKHEQYF. DNA of the CDR3: TGTGCCAGCAGCTTAAAGCACGAGCAGTACTTC. This chain uses TRBV7-2 with TRBJ2-7, with D unresolved. CDR1 and CDR2 (germline): SGHTA, FQGNSA. Between the trimmed V and J ends, which lost 2 bases and 5 bases, there was a span of 4 bases. This CDR3 has 11 amino acids.

The J gene is TRBJ2-7, the V gene TRBV12-3 or TRBV12-4, with TRBD2 matching over 9 bases. This CDR3 spans 14 amino acids. The junction had 10 bases not matched to a gene; V was cut back by 7 bases and J by 6 bases. The CDR3 region has the DNA TGTGCCAGCACCACGGGACTAGCCGTTGGCGAGCAGTACTTC. Its translation is CASTTGLAVGEQYF.

Remarks on this clonotype: This may come from a read error, since a much larger clone is one base off. The chain employs TRBV6-2 or TRBV6-3 and TRBJ2-4, with 9 bases aligning to TRBD2. The end of the DNA aligns better with TRBJ2-7, so the J call may be wrong. This CDR3 has 14 residues. The V gene's germline CDR1 is MNHEY and CDR2 SVGEGT. The CDR3 DNA sequence: TGTGCCAGCACGATAGCGGGAGAGAAAAACGAGCAGTACTTC. Protein product: CASTIAGEKNEQYF.

The chain carries TRBV3-1 and TRBJ2-2; no clear D gene. CDR3 length equals 13 residues. Germline CDR1 reads LGHDT; CDR2 reads YNNKEL (reference sequence). V was cut by 6 bases and J by 5 bases, with 10 bases left in between. CDR3 in DNA: TGTGCCAGCAGGCCTCTCCGGACCGGGGAGCTGTTTTTT. Its protein product is CASRPLRTGELFF.

This chain links TRBV4-1 with TRBJ2-6, with D unclear. From germline, CDR1 is MGHRA and CDR2 YSYEKL. The CDR3 covers 14 residues. V was pared by 3 bases and J by 1 base, with 4 bases between. In nucleotides, the CDR3 is TGCGCCAGCAGCCAGGTATCTGGGGCCAACGTCCTGACTTTC. Its translation is CASSQVSGANVLTF.

The chain joins TRBV5-1 to TRBJ2-7; D not resolved. From germline, CDR1 is SGHRS and CDR2 YFSETQ. The CDR3 is 12 residues long. V dropped 5 bases and J dropped 1 base, with 7 bases sitting between them. The CDR3 DNA reads as TGCGCCAGCAGATCAAGTTCCTACGAGCAGTACTTC. Amino acid sequence: CASRSSSYEQYF.

V gene TRBV7-2 combines with J gene TRBJ2-1, with D tentatively TRBD2 (5 bases). V lost 5 bases to trimming and J lost 13 bases, with 21 bases between them. The CDR3 is 14 amino acids. CDR1 and CDR2 (germline): SGHTA, FQGNSA. CDR3 region: CASSPTNGIETQFF. The CDR3 nucleotides are TGTGCCAGCAGCCCCACCAACGGGATAGAGACCCAGTTCTTC.

The J gene is TRBJ2-1, the V gene TRBV28; 8 bases match TRBD2. Germline CDR1 is MDHEN and CDR2 is SYDVKM. V trimming: 2 bases; J trimming: 6 bases; junction bases outside the gene matches: 9. This CDR3 region has 16 residues. CDR3 residues: CASSLPPSRGGNEQFF. CDR3 nucleotide sequence: TGTGCCAGCAGTTTACCCCCTAGCCGGGGGGGCAATGAGCAGTTCTTC.

The V gene is TRBV12-3 or TRBV12-4, the J gene TRBJ2-3; D gene unclear. V dropped 1 base and J dropped 4 bases, with 9 bases sitting between them. This CDR3 has 14 residues. The DNA for the CDR3 is TGTGCCAGCAGTTTAGATAGAATCTCAGATACGCAGTATTTT. The encoded protein is CASSLDRISDTQYF.

The V call is TRBV7-2, the J call TRBJ1-2; the D gene is possibly TRBD1 (5 bases). Germline CDR1 is SGHTA and CDR2 is FQGNSA. The CDR3 is 14 amino acids. V shed 2 bases and J shed 7 bases, with 14 bases lying between them. Written as DNA, the CDR3 is TGTGCCAGCAGCTTACAGGGAACTCCCCGTGGCTACACCTTC. Its protein is CASSLQGTPRGYTF.

A single count supports this clonotype. The V gene is TRBV7-2, the J gene TRBJ2-1; 11 nucleotides agree with TRBD2. V shed 4 bases and J 9 bases; nucleotides not matched to a gene: 8. Germline values: CDR1 SGHTA, CDR2 FQGNSA. CDR3 length: 15 residues. CDR3 bases: TGTGCCAGCAGCTCCGGACTAGCGGGCGGGTTTGAGCAGTTCTTC. Translating gives CASSSGLAGGFEQFF.

This clonotype was seen ten or more times. This chain links TRBV20-1 with TRBJ2-4; D gene unclear. The CDR3 is 12 amino acids. V dropped 1 base and J dropped 13 bases, with 14 bases sitting between them. Germline loops: CDR1 DFQATT, CDR2 SNEGSKA (reference sequence). The CDR3 bases are TGCAGTGCTAGAGTTCCGTCGAGAGAGCAGTACTTC. It specifies CSARVPSREQYF.